The table lists the clone carrying this T cell receptor beta chain with a few counts. Its antigen is not known. The individuals who served as donors were healthy Caucasians living in Russia, aged roughly 6 to 95. These data come from a study of blood T cells in healthy people across ages. General study findings and limits: Aged donors had fewer naive CD4+ cells and lower diversity than long-lived donors.

Germline CDR1 is ENHRY and CDR2 is SYGVKD. CDR3 length: 14 residues. Trimming at V came to 6 bases and at J to 4 bases, leaving 7 bases not matched to a gene. Together with a sample-barcoded 5' primer, a J-beta primer mix was included in a second PCR lasting roughly 6 to 12 cycles. Paired-end reads containing CDR3 totaled no fewer than 2.5 million for each sample. TCRdb recomputed calls from the 5' RACE reads with MiXCR, one row per CDR3 protein. The data hold 550,000 to 750,000 distinct CDR3 sequences, with under 25% observed a single time. This TCR was recovered from a man in his 70s in good health. Sequencing input: blood. This rearrangement joins TRBV10-3 to TRBJ2-5, with 8 bases lining up with TRBD2. CDR3 in DNA: TGTGCCATCAGGGGGACTAGTGAATCAGAGACCCAGTACTTC. This translates into CAIRGTSESETQYF.